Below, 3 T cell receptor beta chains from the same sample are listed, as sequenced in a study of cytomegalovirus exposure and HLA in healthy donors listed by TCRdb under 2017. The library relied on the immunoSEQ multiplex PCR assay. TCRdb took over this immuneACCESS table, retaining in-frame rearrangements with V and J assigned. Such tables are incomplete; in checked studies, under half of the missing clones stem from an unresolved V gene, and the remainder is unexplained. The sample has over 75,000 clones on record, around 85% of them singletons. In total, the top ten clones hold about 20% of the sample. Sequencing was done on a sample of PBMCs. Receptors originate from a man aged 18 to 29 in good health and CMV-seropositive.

The DNA for the CDR3 is TGTGCCAGCAGCTTACTCCGGACAGGTCAGGGCTACACCTTC. This gives the protein CASSLLRTGQGYTF. This chain uses TRBV11-3 with TRBJ1-2; TRBD1 matches at 7 bases. CDR3 size: 14 residues. The V and J ends lost 2 bases and 8 bases, in that order; junction bases with no gene match: 8. In germline, CDR1 is SGHNT, CDR2 YENEEA.

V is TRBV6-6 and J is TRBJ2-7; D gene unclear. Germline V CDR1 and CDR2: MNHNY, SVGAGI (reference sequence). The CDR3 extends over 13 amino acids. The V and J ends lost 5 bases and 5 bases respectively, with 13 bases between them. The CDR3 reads CASSDTALDEQYF. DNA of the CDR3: TGTGCCAGCAGTGACACCGCGCTCGACGAGCAGTACTTC.

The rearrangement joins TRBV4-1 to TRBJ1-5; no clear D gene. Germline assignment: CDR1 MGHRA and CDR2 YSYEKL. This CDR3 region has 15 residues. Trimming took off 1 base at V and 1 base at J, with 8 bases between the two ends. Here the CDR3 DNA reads TGCGCCAGCAGCCAAGCATACCGGAGCAATCAGCCCCAGCATTTT. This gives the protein CASSQAYRSNQPQHF.